One sample yielded the 2 T cell receptor beta chains listed below, sequenced in a study of OX40 agonist ivuxolimab in advanced cancers. Data came from immunoSEQ multiplex PCR; TCRdb stores just in-frame clones and leaves some out. The sample contains several thousand clones, about 73% of which appear only once. Sequenced here: CD4+ or CD8+ T cells sorted from blood, sampled in a trial of the OX40 agonist ivuxolimab. These receptor sequences come from an adult with an advanced solid tumor such as melanoma, head and neck, liver or kidney cancer.

The rearrangement uses TRBV7-9 and TRBJ1-1; D is possibly TRBD1 (6 bases). This CDR3 spans 15 amino acids. CDR1 is SEHNR and CDR2 is FQNEAQ in the germline V gene (reference sequence). The V end was cut by 4 bases, the J end by 1 base, with 13 bases between. CDR3 DNA: TGTGCCAGCAGCTCCAACAGGGACCCGAACACTGAAGCTTTCTTT. Amino acid sequence: CASSSNRDPNTEAFF. The whole variable domain, remainder taken from reference TRBV7-9 and TRBJ1-1, is DTGVSQNPRHKITKRGQNVTFRCDPISEHNRLYWYRQTLGQGPEFLTYFQNEAQLEKSRLLSDRFSAERPKGSFSTLEIQRTEQGDSAMYLCASSSNRDPNTEAFFGQGTRLTVV.

The chain joins TRBV7-2 to TRBJ2-7; no clear D. Germline CDR1 SGHTA, CDR2 FQGNSA. Trimming took 2 bases from V and 4 from J, leaving 15 bases between them. This CDR3 has 15 amino acids. CDR3: CASSLFPGYGYEQYF. Written as DNA, the CDR3 is TGTGCCAGCAGCTTATTCCCCGGGTACGGGTACGAGCAGTACTTC.